This T cell receptor (beta chain) was sequenced in a study of early T cells in non-severe SARS-CoV-2 infection. Study-level background: Bulk RNA from unsorted whole blood was sequenced; chains were unpaired.

TCRdb reprocessed the 5' RACE reads with MiXCR, giving one entry per CDR3 protein. Of more than 95,000 distinct CDR3 sequences listed, around 16% are singletons. This CDR3 region has 16 residues. Trimming pared 7 bases from V and 4 bases from J, leaving 24 bases between. CDR1 is DFQATT, CDR2 SNEGSKA, per germline (reference sequence). This clonotype was seen only a few times. The sequenced material came from whole blood. The rearrangement uses TRBV20-1 and TRBJ2-3; possibly TRBD2 for D (6 bases). The clonotype comes from an adult who was a healthcare worker with PCR-confirmed SARS-CoV-2 infection or an uninfected control (not recorded which). Here the CDR3 reads CSGDIWGVSESDTQYF. CDR3 DNA: TGCAGTGGCGATATCTGGGGGGTTTCTGAATCAGATACGCAGTATTTT.